The T cell receptor beta chain described here comes from a study of CD8+ T cells in alopecia areata. General observations from the study: Resident alphabeta T-cell populations of normal skin are likewise subject to sequencing in scalp samples. Compared with normal scalp, lesional scalp had higher clonality and more expanded CD8+ clones.

As for this clone: Its antigen is still unknown.

RNA was isolated and reverse transcribed to cDNA, the sequencing template. TCRdb's table, derived via immunoSEQ multiplex PCR, lists solely in-frame clones and lacks some. The top ten hold approximately 2.8% of the sample, which has fewer than 150,000 clones, roughly 66% seen once. Sorting from PBMCs produced CD4+ and CD8+ T cells. Between the trimmed V and J ends, which lost 0 bases and 4 bases, there was a span of 5 bases. The CDR3 loop spans 13 amino acids. Germline assignment: CDR1 SGHDT and CDR2 YYEEEE. The gene calls are TRBV5-6 and TRBJ2-4; D gene unclear. Input material: CD4+ T cells sorted from blood. This TCR came from a human donor in good health. CDR3 region: CASSLEQKNIQYF. In DNA form, the CDR3 reads TGTGCCAGCAGCTTGGAACAGAAAAACATTCAGTACTTC.